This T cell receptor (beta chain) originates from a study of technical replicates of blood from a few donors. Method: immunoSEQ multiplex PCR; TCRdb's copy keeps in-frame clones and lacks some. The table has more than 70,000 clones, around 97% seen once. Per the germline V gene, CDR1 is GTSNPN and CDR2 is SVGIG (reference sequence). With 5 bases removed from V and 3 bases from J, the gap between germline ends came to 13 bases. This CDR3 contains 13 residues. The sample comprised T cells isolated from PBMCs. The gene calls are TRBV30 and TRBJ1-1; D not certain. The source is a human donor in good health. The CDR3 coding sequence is TGTGCCTGGGAGTCGAGGAGGGACACTGAAGCTTTCTTT. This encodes CAWESRRDTEAFF.